This T cell receptor beta chain derives from a study of human T cells and chemical hapten exposure. One entry per CDR3 protein results from TCRdb running MiXCR on the RACE reads. The sample has about 70,000 distinct CDR3 sequences; 6% to 7% are singletons. This clonotype was observed many times. This CDR3 spans 14 amino acids. Trimming removed 6 bases at V and 1 base at J, with 13 bases between. Germline V gene sequence: CDR1 SQVTM, CDR2 ANQGSEA. As to time point: healthy volunteer bleed at 6 weeks. Whole blood, unfractionated, served as the material for total RNA extraction. Specimen: whole blood. The J gene is TRBJ1-5, the V gene TRBV29-1; TRBD1 might be the D (6 bases). The sequence came from a female donor in good health. Some clones in this sample may be carry-over from other donors' samples. CDR3 sequence (DNA): TGCAGCGTGAGGACAGAGGGAAGCAATCAGCCCCAGCATTTT. It codes for CSVRTEGSNQPQHF.